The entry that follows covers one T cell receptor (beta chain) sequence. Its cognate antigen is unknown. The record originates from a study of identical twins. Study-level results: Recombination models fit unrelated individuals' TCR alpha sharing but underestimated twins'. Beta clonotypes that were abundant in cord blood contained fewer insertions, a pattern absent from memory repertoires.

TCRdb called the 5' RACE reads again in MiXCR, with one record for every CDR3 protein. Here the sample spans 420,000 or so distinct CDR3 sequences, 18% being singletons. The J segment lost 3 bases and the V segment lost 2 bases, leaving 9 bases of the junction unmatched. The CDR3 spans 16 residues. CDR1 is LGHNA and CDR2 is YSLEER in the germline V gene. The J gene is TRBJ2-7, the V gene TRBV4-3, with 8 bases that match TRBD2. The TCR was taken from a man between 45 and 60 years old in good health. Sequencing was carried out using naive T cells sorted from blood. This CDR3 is CASSQSTPLAVYEQYF. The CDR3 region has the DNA TGCGCCAGCAGCCAAAGCACCCCACTAGCGGTCTACGAGCAGTACTTC.